What follows are 21 T cell receptor beta chains derived from one specimen sequenced in a study of CD8 T cells in ankylosing spondylitis. Study-level results: Seemingly distinctive of ankylosing spondylitis blood was a TCR beta motif formed by eight highly homologous variants.

These TCRs' antigens remain unknown. One entry per CDR3 protein results from TCRdb running MiXCR on the 5' RACE reads. The repertoire includes a few hundred thousand distinct CDR3 sequences, 18% of them detected once, and roughly 42% sits in the top ten. What was sequenced was blood, either unsorted or a sorted T cell fraction (not recorded which). Every receptor here comes from a male donor with ankylosing spondylitis.

There are a few counts of this clonotype. The chain has TRBV7-9 and TRBJ2-1; D uncertain. The CDR3 covers 14 residues. Per the germline V gene, CDR1 is SEHNR and CDR2 is FQNEAQ (reference sequence). Trimming removed 5 bases at V and 4 bases at J, with 12 bases between. The chain's CDR3 is CASSPDPAYNEQFF. The CDR3 coding sequence is TGTGCCAGCAGCCCTGATCCCGCTTACAATGAGCAGTTCTTC.

This clonotype turned up a few times. The CDR3 here is CASSHRANFGEQFF. CDR3 DNA sequence: TGTGCCAGCAGCCACCGGGCTAATTTCGGTGAGCAGTTCTTC. The genes are TRBV6-2 or TRBV6-3 and TRBJ2-1; D unresolved. CDR1 and CDR2 from the germline V gene are MNHEY and SVGEGT. The CDR3 covers 14 residues. Trimming took 6 bases from V and 9 from J, leaving 18 bases between them.

This clonotype was seen a handful of times. The rearrangement links TRBV4-1 to TRBJ2-1, with 7 positions matching TRBD2. This CDR3 spans 17 amino acids. V shed 0 bases and J 2 bases; nucleotides not matched to a gene: 7. Per germline, CDR1 MGHRA and CDR2 YSYEKL. DNA for the CDR3: TGCGCCAGCAGCCAAGATCCGTGGGGGGGACCCTACAATGAGCAGTTCTTC. Encoded protein: CASSQDPWGGPYNEQFF.

The chain employs TRBV2 and TRBJ2-3; TRBD2 matches 14 bases. The CDR3 sequence is 16 residues long. J was trimmed by 4 bases and V by 6 bases; bases with no gene match: 6. The germline CDR1 and CDR2 sequences are SNHLY and FYNNEI. The CDR3 DNA follows: TGTGCCAGCAGGGGACTAGCGGGAGATCATCCAGATACGCAGTATTTT. Protein: CASRGLAGDHPDTQYF.

This chain connects TRBV7-6 to TRBJ2-1, with 11 bases lining up with TRBD2. Germline lookup yields CDR1 SGHVS and CDR2 FNYEAQ. The J segment lost 5 bases and the V segment lost 2 bases, leaving 8 bases of the junction unmatched. The CDR3 is made up of 17 amino acids. This chain's CDR3 is CASSLSLAGGTHNEQFF. The CDR3 nucleotides are TGTGCCAGCAGCTTATCTCTAGCGGGAGGTACCCACAATGAGCAGTTCTTC.

The chain is built from TRBV5-6 and TRBJ1-2, with 9 bases identical to TRBD1. The CDR3 is made up of 14 amino acids. V trimming: 2 bases; J trimming: 8 bases; junction bases outside the gene matches: 7. Germline V gene lookup returns CDR1 SGHDT and CDR2 YYEEEE. CDR3 nucleotide sequence: TGTGCCAGCAGCTTTTACAGGGGGCACGGAGGCTACACCTTC. Protein: CASSFYRGHGGYTF.

The table lists this clonotype with a few counts. This rearrangement joins TRBV4-1 to TRBJ2-7; possible D gene TRBD1, 6 bases. This CDR3 spans 15 amino acids. V was shortened by 0 bases and J by 4 bases, with 13 bases between the two germline ends. CDR1 is MGHRA, CDR2 YSYEKL, per germline. This CDR3 reads CASSQEPDRPYEQYF. The CDR3 DNA sequence: TGCGCCAGCAGCCAAGAACCGGACAGACCGTACGAGCAGTACTTC.

This clonotype was detected only a few times. The chain uses TRBV19 and TRBJ1-5; the match to TRBD1 covers 8 bases. The V gene's germline CDR1 is LNHDA and CDR2 SQIVND (reference sequence). The CDR3 totals 16 residues. Trimming at V came to 7 bases and at J to 0 bases, leaving 8 bases not matched to a gene. The CDR3 nucleotides are TGTGCCAGTAAGTCCGGGACAGGATATAGCAATCAGCCCCAGCATTTT. It encodes CASKSGTGYSNQPQHF.

This clonotype occurred a few times. This chain uses TRBV7-9 with TRBJ2-7; no definite D call. CDR3 length equals 13 residues. Germline values: CDR1 SEHNR, CDR2 FQNEAQ (reference sequence). Trimming left V 2 bases short and J 5 bases short, with 10 bases between. CDR3: CASSLIVGHEQYF. In DNA form, the CDR3 reads TGTGCCAGCAGCTTAATAGTTGGGCACGAGCAGTACTTC.

The J gene is TRBJ2-7, the V gene TRBV7-9, with TRBD1 matching over 9 bases. This CDR3 has 14 amino acids. V lost 5 bases, J lost 6 bases, and 8 bases stayed unmatched. Per germline, CDR1 SEHNR and CDR2 FQNEAQ (reference sequence). Here the CDR3 reads CASSARDRAAEQYF. CDR3 in DNA: TGTGCCAGCAGCGCCCGGGACAGGGCCGCCGAGCAGTACTTC.

The chain couples TRBV9 to TRBJ2-3; D is ambiguous. This CDR3 has 14 residues. Germline CDR1 reads SGDLS; CDR2 reads YYNGEE. The V and J ends lost 3 bases and 0 bases respectively, with 8 bases between them. CDR3 DNA sequence: TGTGCCAGCAGCGCCCCGATTAGCACAGATACGCAGTATTTT. It yields the protein CASSAPISTDTQYF.

The genes are TRBV20-1 and TRBJ1-2; 9 bases agree with TRBD1. The CDR3 length is 14 residues. Trimming at V came to 7 bases and at J to 2 bases, leaving 8 bases not matched to a gene. Germline V gene lookup returns CDR1 DFQATT and CDR2 SNEGSKA (reference sequence). The CDR3 is CSGPIGQGNYGYTF. The CDR3, as DNA: TGCAGTGGGCCAATTGGACAGGGGAACTATGGCTACACCTTC.

This chain links TRBV7-9 with TRBJ2-1; 9 nucleotides match TRBD1. Germline V CDR1 and CDR2: SEHNR, FQNEAQ (reference sequence). V lost 8 bases to trimming and J lost 8 bases; unmatched junction nucleotides: 4. This CDR3 has 12 amino acids. The CDR3 DNA reads TGTGCCAGCGGACAGGGGAAGGATGAGCAGTTCTTC. As protein: CASGQGKDEQFF.

This clonotype occurred many times. The chain combines TRBV27 with TRBJ2-2; no reliable D call. There are 12 residues in the CDR3. V lost 1 base and J lost 6, with 3 bases in between. From germline, CDR1 is MNHEY and CDR2 SMNVEV (reference sequence). DNA for the CDR3: TGTGCCAGCAGTTTATTGGCCGGGGAGCTGTTTTTT. Translation: CASSLLAGELFF.

The chain employs TRBV27 and TRBJ2-7, with D perhaps being TRBD1 or TRBD2 (5 bases each). Germline values: CDR1 MNHEY, CDR2 SMNVEV (reference sequence). The CDR3 loop spans 15 amino acids. V shed 2 bases and J shed 5 bases, with 16 bases lying between them. Here the CDR3 DNA reads TGTGCCAGCAGTTTAAATGCAGGGACGATGAACGAGCAGTACTTC. Encoded protein: CASSLNAGTMNEQYF.

The count of this clonotype is one. Written as DNA, the CDR3 is TGTGCCAGCAGCTTGATGATAGCGGGAGATTATTGGAGCTCCTACAATGAGCAGTTCTTC. The encoded protein is CASSLMIAGDYWSSYNEQFF. V and J are TRBV5-4 and TRBJ2-1, with TRBD2 identical over 9 bases. The CDR3 runs 20 residues. Germline trimming cut 1 base from V and 0 bases from J; bases unmatched to any gene: 14. Per the germline V gene, CDR1 is SGHNT and CDR2 is YYREEE (reference sequence).

Only a few counts were recorded for this clonotype. The rearrangement joins TRBV4-1 to TRBJ2-1; tentatively, D is TRBD2 (6 bases). Germline CDR1 and CDR2: MGHRA and YSYEKL. The length of the CDR3 is 13 residues. The germline V and J ends were trimmed by 3 bases and 6 bases, with 9 bases remaining between them. The CDR3 nucleotides read TGCGCCAGCAGCCACCAGACTAGCAATGAGCAGTTCTTC. It codes for CASSHQTSNEQFF.

V gene TRBV6-4 combines with J gene TRBJ2-2, with unresolved D. Trimming shortened V by 3 bases and J by 6 bases, and 11 bases separated the two germline ends. Germline values: CDR1 MRHNA, CDR2 SNTAGT. The CDR3 loop spans 14 amino acids. The chain's CDR3 is CASSESGPPGELFF. The CDR3 bases are TGTGCCAGCAGTGAATCCGGACCACCCGGGGAGCTGTTTTTT.

This clonotype was observed a handful of times. The rearrangement uses TRBV3-1 and TRBJ1-2, with D perhaps TRBD1 (6 bases). Germline V gives CDR1 LGHDT, CDR2 YNNKEL (reference sequence). CDR3 length: 13 residues. Trimming took off 4 bases at V and 7 bases at J, with 13 bases between the two ends. Here the CDR3 DNA reads TGTGCCAGCAGCCTAACAGGGTTGGGTGGCTACACCTTC. It yields the protein CASSLTGLGGYTF.

This clonotype was seen only a few times. The chain carries TRBV9 and TRBJ1-2; 9 bases are shared with TRBD1. Germline CDR1 and CDR2: SGDLS and YYNGEE. The V gene end was trimmed by 3 bases and the J gene end by 3 bases; junction bases not matched to a gene: 12. The CDR3 sequence is 17 residues long. This CDR3 is CASSGTGTGYMDYGYTF. The DNA for the CDR3 is TGTGCCAGCAGCGGAACCGGGACAGGGTATATGGACTATGGCTACACCTTC.

The chain couples TRBV11-2 to TRBJ1-1; 9 bases agree with TRBD1. This CDR3 contains 19 residues. The V and J ends lost 4 bases and 4 bases, in that order; junction bases with no gene match: 19. Germline-derived CDR1 and CDR2 are SGHAT and FQNNGV. CDR3 protein: CASSSPEGQGPEYGTEAFF. The CDR3 DNA is TGTGCCAGCAGCTCCCCCGAAGGACAGGGGCCCGAGTACGGCACTGAAGCTTTCTTT.